This record covers a single T cell receptor (beta chain). Its antigen is as yet unknown. The data stem from a study of cytomegalovirus exposure and HLA in healthy donors. Study summary: Clustering assigned roughly 81% of the approximately 400 genotyped donors to the Caucasian-associated ancestry cluster.

This CDR3 comprises 16 residues. The germline gives CDR1 SNHLY, CDR2 FYNNEI. Losses at the gene ends were 6 bases for V and 5 bases for J; bases not matched to a gene: 10. Donors consisted of healthy bone marrow donors. Findings of the study overall: Earlier findings revealed that most TCR beta V segments proved productive either about 90% or about 30% of the time.

PCR primers comprised 60 Vbeta and 13 Jbeta primers. Assay used: immunoSEQ multiplex PCR; TCRdb lists only in-frame clones, some missing. This sample carries approximately 150,000 clones, approximately 79% of them seen once, and the ten largest clones take around 6.6%. Sequencing was carried out using PBMCs. The receptor comes from a man in his fifties in good health and CMV-seropositive. The gene calls are TRBV2 and TRBJ1-5, with 10 bases that match TRBD1. The CDR3 nucleotides are TGTGCCAGCAGGATAATGACAGGGGGCTTCGATCAGCCCCAGCATTTT. This encodes CASRIMTGGFDQPQHF.